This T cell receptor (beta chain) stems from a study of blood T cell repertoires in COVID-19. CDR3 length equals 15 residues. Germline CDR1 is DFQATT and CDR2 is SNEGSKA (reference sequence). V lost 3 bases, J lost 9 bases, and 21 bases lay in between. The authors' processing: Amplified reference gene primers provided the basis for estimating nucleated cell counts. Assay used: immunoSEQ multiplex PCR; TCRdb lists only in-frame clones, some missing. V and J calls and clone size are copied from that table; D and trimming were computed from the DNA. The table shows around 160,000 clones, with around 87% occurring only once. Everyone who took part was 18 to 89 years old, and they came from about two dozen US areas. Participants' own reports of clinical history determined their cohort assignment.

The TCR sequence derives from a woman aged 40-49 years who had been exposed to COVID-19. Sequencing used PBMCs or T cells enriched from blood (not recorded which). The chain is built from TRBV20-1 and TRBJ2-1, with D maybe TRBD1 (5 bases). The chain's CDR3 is CSASPQAQGLSEQFF. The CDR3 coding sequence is TGCAGTGCTAGTCCTCAGGCCCAGGGCCTTAGTGAGCAGTTCTTC.